Below are 11 T cell receptor beta chains sequenced from a single sample in a study of beta chain features in type 1 diabetes. Study-level findings and limits: Shortening that was moderate but significant affected the TCRB CDR3s of Type 1 diabetes patients in all four CD4+ subsets.

No antigen has been identified for these receptors. TCRB transcripts that were expressed got sequenced, as all of the isolated RNA had been reverse transcribed. The table came from immunoSEQ multiplex PCR; TCRdb's copy has only in-frame clones and leaves some out. The table includes about 170,000 clones, approximately 7.8% detected once. Sequencing input: central memory CD4+ T cells from blood. These receptors were collected from a woman in her thirties or forties with type 1 diabetes.

In its sample, this clone was seen a few times. V usage is TRBV6-5 and J usage is TRBJ2-7; the match to TRBD1 covers 7 bases. Trimming cost V 8 bases and J 3 bases; bases outside gene matches: 4. Germline CDR1 and CDR2: MNHEY and SVGAGI. The CDR3 length is 12 residues. This chain's CDR3 is CASRTGGYEQYF. DNA of the CDR3: TGTGCCAGCCGGACAGGAGGCTACGAGCAGTACTTC.

The table lists this clone with a few counts. The chain couples TRBV9 to TRBJ2-5; TRBD2 matches 11 bases. Germline V CDR1 and CDR2: SGDLS, YYNGEE. The V and J ends lost 2 bases and 5 bases, in that order; junction bases with no gene match: 2. The CDR3 has 14 residues. The CDR3 loop is CASSVGLAVETQYF. CDR3 DNA: TGTGCCAGCAGCGTGGGACTAGCGGTGGAGACCCAGTACTTC.

J is TRBJ2-1 and V is TRBV19, with 7 bases fitting TRBD2. The length of the CDR3 is 14 residues. CDR1 is LNHDA, CDR2 SQIVND, per germline (reference sequence). With V trimmed by 7 bases and J by 7 bases, 10 bases remained unmatched. Here the CDR3 reads CASMAGVGINEQFF. CDR3 DNA sequence: TGTGCCAGTATGGCGGGAGTTGGTATAAATGAGCAGTTCTTC.

This clone was counted a few times. The rearrangement links TRBV18 to TRBJ1-3, with 9 bases lining up with TRBD1. The CDR3 runs 17 residues. Germline V lookup: CDR1 KGHSH, CDR2 LQKENI. With 1 base clipped from V and 0 bases from J, the junction kept 4 bases outside the gene matches. CDR3 protein: CASSPRDRDPSGNTIYF. The CDR3 DNA follows: TGTGCCAGCTCACCACGGGACAGGGACCCCTCTGGAAACACCATATATTTT.

This clone was picked up a small number of times. The chain joins TRBV28 to TRBJ2-5; possible D gene TRBD1, 6 bases. The germline V and J ends were trimmed by 6 bases and 2 bases, with 16 bases remaining between them. CDR3 length: 15 residues. Germline assignment: CDR1 MDHEN and CDR2 SYDVKM. The CDR3 sequence: CASRPQTGIQETQYF. In nucleotides, the CDR3 is TGTGCCAGCAGACCTCAGACAGGAATTCAAGAGACCCAGTACTTC.

The CDR3 here is CASSIQAYEQYF. In DNA form, the CDR3 reads TGTGCCAGCAGCATACAAGCGTACGAGCAGTACTTC. The rearrangement links TRBV7-9 to TRBJ2-7; D unresolved. V was shortened by 5 bases and J by 4 bases, with 9 bases between the two germline ends. The CDR3 has 12 residues. Germline CDR1 and CDR2: SEHNR and FQNEAQ (reference sequence).

The rearrangement joins TRBV29-1 to TRBJ1-2; 7 positions match TRBD1. The CDR3 runs to 13 residues. Germline CDR1 and CDR2: SQVTM and ANQGSEA. V was pared by 8 bases and J by 2 bases, with 8 bases of the junction left unmatched. CDR3 coding DNA: TGCAGCTTTAGCGGGACAGCGAACTATGGCTACACCTTC. It codes for CSFSGTANYGYTF.

This clone was counted a few times. This chain links TRBV14 with TRBJ2-4; D perhaps matches TRBD1 (5 bases). CDR1 SGHDN and CDR2 FVKESK come from the germline V gene. The CDR3 runs to 16 residues. Trimming pared 5 bases from V and 0 bases from J, leaving 14 bases between. The CDR3 reads CASSAFRGIAKNIQYF. The CDR3 coding sequence is TGTGCCAGCAGCGCCTTTAGGGGAATAGCCAAAAACATTCAGTACTTC.

The chain has TRBV13 and TRBJ2-5, with 7 bases aligning to TRBD2. This CDR3 is 14 amino acids long. Per germline, CDR1 PRHDT and CDR2 FYEKMQ (reference sequence). Unmatched junction bases numbered 7, after V lost 5 bases and J lost 4 bases. CDR3 residues: CASSARGEGETQYF. The CDR3 nucleotides read TGTGCCAGCAGCGCAAGAGGGGAGGGAGAGACCCAGTACTTC.

This clone was detected only a few times. The chain carries TRBV9 and TRBJ1-6, with D tentatively TRBD1 (5 bases). Looked up from germline, CDR1 is SGDLS and CDR2 is YYNGEE. This CDR3 has 16 residues. The V and J ends lost 3 bases and 13 bases respectively, with 23 bases between them. CDR3: CASSDPGGEGTGPLHF. The CDR3 DNA sequence: TGTGCCAGCAGCGACCCCGGAGGGGAAGGGACGGGGCCCCTCCACTTT.

Only a few counts were recorded for this clone. CDR3 sequence: CASSLTGRTGNQPQHF. Here the CDR3 DNA reads TGTGCCAGCAGCTTAACCGGGCGGACAGGCAATCAGCCCCAGCATTTT. The gene calls are TRBV7-8 and TRBJ1-5; possible D gene TRBD1, 6 bases. V was cut by 2 bases and J by 2 bases, with 13 bases left in between. Per the germline V gene, CDR1 is SGHVS and CDR2 is FQNEAQ. This CDR3 has 16 residues.